The entry that follows covers one T cell receptor beta chain sequence. This clone came up once. There is no known antigen for this receptor. Per-base qualities were not stored, and no clone one base away is much larger. What the time point label conveys for this sample: week 5, during vaccination. Each vaccine dose, consisting of 300 ug of a 20-mer mutant IDH1 peptide in Montanide, was administered subcutaneously with topical imiquimod. All donors had newly diagnosed IDH1-mutant astrocytomas of WHO grade 3 or 4 that showed loss of nuclear ATRX. The samples were drawn from NOA16, a multicentre, single-arm, open-label phase I trial in Germany that tested a mutant IDH1 peptide vaccine in humans for the first time. The DNeasy Blood and Tissue Kit was used to extract genomic DNA from EDTA blood for TCRB sequencing. This specimen belongs to a study of a mutant IDH1 vaccine in newly diagnosed glioma (TCRdb year 2021). Regarding the complete study: Patients received eight vaccinations in weeks 1, 3, 5, 7, 11, 15, 19 and 23, corresponding to visits V03 through V10. Longitudinal TCRB deep sequencing was done for 25 to 30 treated patients, wherever samples were available for exploratory analyses. Prior to enrollment, standard therapy consisting of radiotherapy alone, temozolomide alone, or radiochemotherapy with temozolomide had been administered to patients, with the combination being received by most patients. Vaccination began 4-6 weeks after radiotherapy alone, or alongside temozolomide cycles in the chemotherapy-containing groups. Of the 32 patients who were treated, about 62% were male and approximately 38% were female, and the mean age was about 37 years. Peripheral blood samples were drawn at six visits, namely V03 (baseline), V05, V07, V10, V12 and V13. The investigation overall reported the following: Selection of PBMC samples for TCRB deep sequencing was based on availability. The authors noted that analyses of patient blood samples could not be reproduced because of sample limitations. Across multiple MHC alleles, vaccine-induced immune responses were seen in more than 90% of patients. Pseudoprogression appeared unrelated to alterations in the top peripheral T cell clonotypes detected by TCRB sequencing.

The library was produced with the immunoSEQ multiplex PCR assay. Rearranged TCR beta chain sequences were amplified using the hsTCRB Kit according to the manufacturer's protocol. TCRB libraries were sequenced on an Illumina MiSeq. In the paper's pipeline: The kit vendor's proprietary platform handled demultiplexing, trimming and gene mapping. TCRdb limited this immuneACCESS table to in-frame rearrangements with V and J called. A share of clones is missing; checked studies link under half to unresolved V genes, and the rest is unexplained. V and J calls and clone size are those listed in that table; D and trimming were worked out from the DNA. This sample gives 49,000 or so clones in total; around 80% of them show up just once. The ten largest make up about 1.8% of the sample. V loses 6 bases at its end and J loses 5 bases; junction bases beyond the gene matches: 14. The CDR3 spans 16 residues, from the cysteine through the phenylalanine. Only the CDR3 DNA stays, 48 bases, in frame from base 1. Looking up the germline V gene yields CDR1 SGHRS and CDR2 YFSETQ.

The V and J segments used are TRBV5-1 and TRBJ2-7; TRBD2 fits 10 bases in the junction. The sequencing used PBMCs, collected from a glioma patient whose treatment included an IDH1 peptide vaccine. This receptor was obtained from a woman aged 40 to 50 with glioma. CDR3 protein: CASNPSGLAGVNEQYF. In nucleotide form, the sequence is TGCGCCAGCAACCCCTCGGGTCTAGCGGGGGTAAACGAGCAGTACTTC.